This passage covers 20 T cell receptor beta chains from one sample sequenced in a study of blood T cells in healthy people across ages. A J-beta primer mix and a sample-barcoded 5' primer were used in a second PCR of about 6 to 12 cycles. TCRdb passed the 5' RACE reads through MiXCR, listing each CDR3 protein once. Among about 1.4 million distinct CDR3 sequences listed, around 55% were seen once. Sequenced input: blood. The source of these receptors is a young man in good health.

A single count supports this clonotype. The chain links TRBV2 to TRBJ2-4; TRBD2 aligns across 10 bases. The ends lost 3 bases at V and 3 bases at J; junction bases unmatched: 11. The length of the CDR3 is 18 residues. Per the germline V gene, CDR1 is SNHLY and CDR2 is FYNNEI. The CDR3 sequence is CASSDPSLSGGVKNIQYF. The DNA for the CDR3 is TGTGCCAGCAGTGACCCCTCACTAAGCGGGGGGGTCAAAAACATTCAGTACTTC.

The chain joins TRBV18 to TRBJ2-7; 8 bases align to TRBD2. This CDR3 is built from 14 residues. The V and J ends lost 3 bases and 6 bases, in that order; junction bases with no gene match: 7. Germline assignment: CDR1 KGHSH and CDR2 LQKENI. The CDR3 nucleotides read TGTGCCAGCTCACCGGAGGGACTAGTCGGCGAGCAGTACTTC. This gives the protein CASSPEGLVGEQYF.

This clonotype was picked up many times. The genes are TRBV7-2 and TRBJ2-1; D gene unclear. Trimming removed 6 bases from V and 8 bases from J, with 8 bases in between. This CDR3 spans 11 amino acids. Germline values: CDR1 SGHTA, CDR2 FQGNSA. The CDR3 DNA sequence: TGTGCCAGCAGTTTGGTCCATGAGCAGTTCTTC. Amino acid sequence: CASSLVHEQFF.

This chain joins TRBV9 and TRBJ2-1, with D maybe TRBD1 (5 bases). The V end lost 0 bases, the J end lost 9 bases, and 7 bases lay between the germline ends. Germline V gene sequence: CDR1 SGDLS, CDR2 YYNGEE. There are 12 residues in the CDR3. CDR3: CASSVVGAEQFF. The CDR3 DNA sequence: TGTGCCAGCAGCGTAGTTGGGGCTGAGCAGTTCTTC.

Regarding this clonotype: At one of its ends the junction is not consistent with the germline gene, which may arise from a read error. The chain is built from TRBV4-3 and TRBJ2-5, with 8 bases fitting TRBD1. The CDR3 runs 19 residues. Per germline, CDR1 LGHNA and CDR2 YSLEER. In DNA, the CDR3 is TGCGCCAGCAGCCAAGATTTGGTGGCAGGGGGCTTTAGCGCTGAGACCCCGTACTTC. Its translation is CASSQDLVAGGFSAETPYF.

The chain carries TRBV25-1 and TRBJ2-1, with 9 bases identical to TRBD1. V lost 7 bases and J lost 3; bases outside the gene matches: 10. This CDR3 comprises 16 residues. From germline, CDR1 is MGHDK and CDR2 SYGVNS. CDR3 nucleotide sequence: TGTGCCAGCACAAATCCGGGACAGGGTAACTACAATGAGCAGTTCTTC. As protein: CASTNPGQGNYNEQFF.

This clonotype was picked up a small number of times. The chain joins TRBV4-3 to TRBJ2-6; TRBD1 or TRBD2 may be the D gene (5 bases each). V was cut by 0 bases and J by 0 bases, with 9 bases left in between. The CDR3 is 17 residues long. The germline CDR1 and CDR2 sequences are LGHNA and YSLEER. CDR3 region: CASSQDLGDSGANVLTF. DNA for the CDR3: TGCGCCAGCAGCCAAGATTTGGGGGACTCTGGGGCCAACGTCCTGACTTTC.

The chain couples TRBV6-5 to TRBJ2-3; 8 bases agree with TRBD1. Germline lookup yields CDR1 MNHEY and CDR2 SVGAGI. This CDR3 has 14 amino acids. Unmatched junction bases numbered 3, after V lost 6 bases and J lost 1 base. As DNA, the CDR3 is TGTGCCAGCAGGGAACAGGGGGGCACAGATACGCAGTATTTT. This sequence encodes CASREQGGTDTQYF.

The chain couples TRBV20-1 to TRBJ2-3, with 9 bases aligning to TRBD1. Germline V gene sequence: CDR1 DFQATT, CDR2 SNEGSKA (reference sequence). The length of the CDR3 is 15 residues. J was trimmed by 3 bases and V by 3 bases; bases with no gene match: 7. The CDR3 bases are TGCAGTGCTAGTGGGGGGACAGGGTGGACAGATACGCAGTATTTT. This codes for CSASGGTGWTDTQYF.

V usage is TRBV4-2 and J usage is TRBJ2-3; no clear D gene. This CDR3 is built from 16 residues. Germline loops: CDR1 LGHNA, CDR2 YNFKEQ. Trimming removed 2 bases from V and 0 bases from J, with 12 bases in between. CDR3 DNA sequence: TGTGCCAGCAGCCAACCGACTCGTGCTAGCACAGATACGCAGTATTTT. This codes for CASSQPTRASTDTQYF.

The table lists this clonotype with a few counts. Here the CDR3 reads CASSIRQGLETQYF. The CDR3, as DNA: TGTGCCAGCAGTATCCGACAAGGGCTAGAGACCCAGTACTTC. The chain couples TRBV6-2 or TRBV6-3 to TRBJ2-5, with D unclear. This CDR3 is 14 amino acids long. Germline CDR1 MNHEY, CDR2 SVGEGT. The germline V and J ends were trimmed by 5 bases and 4 bases, with 14 bases remaining between them.

The V gene is TRBV27, the J gene TRBJ2-6; D call uncertain. Looked up from germline, CDR1 is MNHEY and CDR2 is SMNVEV (reference sequence). The CDR3 covers 15 residues. Between the trimmed V and J ends, which lost 5 bases and 4 bases, there was a span of 12 bases. CDR3 DNA sequence: TGTGCCAGCAGTCCATACCTCTCAGGGGCCAACGTCCTGACTTTC. Encoded protein: CASSPYLSGANVLTF.

The chain employs TRBV12-3 or TRBV12-4 and TRBJ1-1, with D possibly matching TRBD1 (6 bases). The germline V and J ends were trimmed by 7 bases and 1 base, with 16 bases remaining between them. The CDR3 runs 15 residues. The DNA for the CDR3 is TGTGCCAGCAACCGCCCAAGGACAGCGAACACTGAAGCTTTCTTT. Protein product: CASNRPRTANTEAFF.

This clonotype came up a few times. The V gene is TRBV4-1, the J gene TRBJ2-3; no clear D. Germline-derived CDR1 and CDR2 are MGHRA and YSYEKL. Trimming left V 4 bases short and J 2 bases short, with 13 bases between. The CDR3 is made up of 15 amino acids. CDR3: CASSPTDGFTDTQYF. Here the CDR3 DNA reads TGCGCCAGCAGCCCGACGGACGGCTTCACAGATACGCAGTATTTT.

This chain uses TRBV5-1 with TRBJ2-1, with D unclear. Germline lookup yields CDR1 SGHRS and CDR2 YFSETQ. Trimming cost V 0 bases and J 6 bases, with 13 bases left between them. This CDR3 contains 15 residues. CDR3 coding DNA: TGCGCCAGCAGCTTGGACTTTACAACGGCCAATGAGCAGTTCTTC. Its translation: CASSLDFTTANEQFF.

The rearrangement links TRBV29-1 to TRBJ2-3; 9 nucleotides match TRBD2. V lost 3 bases and J lost 4; bases outside the gene matches: 8. This CDR3 has 15 amino acids. Per the germline V gene, CDR1 is SQVTM and CDR2 is ANQGSEA. This chain's CDR3 is CSVDLAGDMADTQYF. The CDR3 bases are TGCAGCGTTGACTTAGCGGGGGATATGGCAGATACGCAGTATTTT.

J is TRBJ2-1 and V is TRBV5-6; weak D call: TRBD1 (6 bases). V lost 1 base to trimming and J lost 3 bases, with 14 bases between them. CDR3 length: 16 amino acids. Germline V gene sequence: CDR1 SGHDT, CDR2 YYEEEE. The CDR3 here is CASSLFRRGYYNEQFF. CDR3 bases: TGTGCCAGCAGCTTGTTCCGCAGGGGCTACTACAATGAGCAGTTCTTC.

The rearrangement links TRBV7-9 to TRBJ1-2; D is undetermined. Trimming pared 1 base from V and 2 bases from J, leaving 14 bases between. Looked up from germline, CDR1 is SEHNR and CDR2 is FQNEAQ (reference sequence). The CDR3 runs 16 residues. CDR3 coding DNA: TGTGCCAGCAGCTTAGAAGAAGTGGAGGGCAACTATGGCTACACCTTC. This encodes CASSLEEVEGNYGYTF.

The rearrangement joins TRBV18 to TRBJ2-1, with TRBD1 as a possible D gene (5 bases). The V gene's germline CDR1 is KGHSH and CDR2 LQKENI. Trimming removed 6 bases at V and 1 base at J, with 13 bases between. The CDR3 has 15 amino acids. CDR3 nucleotide sequence: TGTGCCAGCTCCCCGCAGGGTAATTCCTACAATGAGCAGTTCTTC. Protein product: CASSPQGNSYNEQFF.

This chain links TRBV29-1 with TRBJ2-1, with 11 bases that match TRBD2. CDR3 size: 17 residues. The V segment lost 4 bases and the J segment 0 bases; nucleotides outside the gene matches: 8. The germline V gene has CDR1 SQVTM and CDR2 ANQGSEA. In DNA form, the CDR3 reads TGCAGCGTTGCGGGACTAGCGGCTTCGAGCTCCTACAATGAGCAGTTCTTC. Translation gives CSVAGLAASSSYNEQFF.